The 22 T cell receptor beta chains presented below share a single source sample, sequenced in a study of blood T cell repertoires in COVID-19. Assay: immunoSEQ multiplex PCR; the TCRdb copy retains only in-frame clones and omits some. The sample holds about 320,000 clones, around 85% seen once. The specimen sequenced was PBMCs or T cells enriched from blood (not recorded which). The receptors here all came from a woman between 25 and 40 years old who had been exposed to COVID-19.

For the CDR3, the DNA is TGTGCCAGCAGGGAGGGACTAGCGAGATACAATGAGCAGTTCTTC. Protein product: CASREGLARYNEQFF. This chain links TRBV6-5 with TRBJ2-1, with TRBD2 matching over 10 bases. The CDR3 consists of 15 residues. CDR1 and CDR2 (germline): MNHEY, SVGAGI. V gave up 6 bases and J gave up 4 bases; unmatched junction bases: 6.

The gene calls are TRBV5-1 and TRBJ2-3; possible D gene TRBD2, 5 bases. In germline, CDR1 is SGHRS, CDR2 YFSETQ. CDR3 length equals 14 residues. V gave up 2 bases and J gave up 6 bases, with 13 bases separating them. CDR3: CASSFEGQEDTQYF. As DNA, the CDR3 is TGCGCCAGCAGCTTTGAGGGCCAGGAGGATACGCAGTATTTT.

In this sample, this clone turned up once. The chain combines TRBV2 with TRBJ2-2; D unclear. The CDR3 spans 14 residues. V lost 8 bases and J 4 bases, leaving 14 bases between the germline ends. From germline, CDR1 is SNHLY and CDR2 FYNNEI. CDR3 coding DNA: TGTGCCAGCTCGCATAAAACACCCACCGGGGAGCTGTTTTTT. Translating gives CASSHKTPTGELFF.

This clone has a handful of counts. This sequence joins TRBV15 and TRBJ1-2; D is perhaps TRBD1 (5 bases). CDR1 and CDR2 from the germline V gene are LNHNV and YYDKDF (reference sequence). CDR3 length: 15 amino acids. The V and J ends lost 0 bases and 4 bases respectively, with 12 bases between them. The CDR3: CATSRDMGQAYGYTF. CDR3 nucleotide sequence: TGTGCCACCAGCAGAGATATGGGGCAGGCCTATGGCTACACCTTC.

The chain employs TRBV25-1 and TRBJ2-1; the D gene is possibly TRBD2 (6 bases). Germline values: CDR1 MGHDK, CDR2 SYGVNS. This CDR3 region has 12 residues. Trimming took 8 bases from V and 9 from J, leaving 14 bases between them. As DNA, the CDR3 is TGTGCCAGCGCGCGACTAGAAGGTGAGCAGTTCTTC. It specifies CASARLEGEQFF. Supplemented by reference TRBV25-1 and TRBJ2-1, the full variable domain reads EADIYQTPRYLVIGTGKKITLECSQTMGHDKMYWYQQDPGMELHLIHYSYGVNSTEKGDLSSESTVSRIRTEHFPLTLESARPSHTSQYLCASARLEGEQFFGPGTRLTVL.

V and J are TRBV28 and TRBJ1-4; a weak D match, TRBD1 (6 bases). The CDR3 covers 15 residues. CDR1 and CDR2 from the germline V gene are MDHEN and SYDVKM. Deletions cut 8 bases from V and 8 bases from J, with 21 bases between. CDR3: CASQMGGLSSEKLFF. The DNA of the CDR3 is TGTGCCAGCCAAATGGGGGGGCTCTCGTCAGAAAAACTGTTTTTT.

The chain recombines TRBV5-1 with TRBJ2-6; a possible D gene is TRBD1 (5 bases). The length of the CDR3 is 15 residues. V lost 4 bases and J 0 bases, leaving 8 bases between the germline ends. CDR1 is SGHRS, CDR2 YFSETQ, per germline. The CDR3 DNA reads TGCGCCAGCAGCCCCGGACACTCTGGGGCCAACGTCCTGACTTTC. This translates into CASSPGHSGANVLTF.

This chain uses TRBV28 with TRBJ2-1; TRBD2 might be the D (6 bases). V lost 7 bases and J lost 3, with 7 bases in between. Looked up from germline, CDR1 is MDHEN and CDR2 is SYDVKM. The CDR3 consists of 12 residues. This chain's CDR3 is CASNGGYNEQFF. CDR3 bases: TGTGCCAGCAACGGGGGCTACAATGAGCAGTTCTTC. Filled out from reference TRBV28 and TRBJ2-1, the complete variable domain reads DVKVTQSSRYLVKRTGEKVFLECVQDMDHENMFWYRQDPGLGLRLIYFSYDVKMKEKGDIPEGYSVSREKKERFSLILESASTNQTSMYLCASNGGYNEQFFGPGTRLTVL.

DNA of the CDR3: TGTGCCAGTAGTACTCACGACAGGGTTTTCTATGGCTACACCTTC. It is translated as CASSTHDRVFYGYTF. V usage is TRBV19 and J usage is TRBJ1-2, with 7 bases that match TRBD1. V shed 4 bases and J 4 bases; nucleotides not matched to a gene: 9. CDR3 length equals 15 residues. The germline V gene has CDR1 LNHDA and CDR2 SQIVND (reference sequence).

V gene TRBV28 combines with J gene TRBJ2-1; TRBD1 matches at 8 bases. CDR3 length: 13 residues. Losses at the gene ends were 4 bases for V and 13 bases for J; bases not matched to a gene: 9. Per germline, CDR1 MDHEN and CDR2 SYDVKM. The CDR3 DNA is TGTGCCAGCAGTTCTAGCCCGGACAGGGAACAGTTCTTC. It is translated as CASSSSPDREQFF.

The rearrangement uses TRBV9 and TRBJ2-7; 7 bases align to TRBD1. The CDR3 loop spans 15 amino acids. V was pared by 3 bases and J by 6 bases, with 12 bases of the junction left unmatched. Germline V gene data show CDR1 as SGDLS and CDR2 as YYNGEE. CDR3 DNA sequence: TGTGCCAGCAGCGGAAACCGACAGGGCTCGGGCGAGCAGTACTTC. Protein: CASSGNRQGSGEQYF.

This clone occurred many times. The chain uses TRBV4-1 and TRBJ2-6, with TRBD1 identical over 7 bases. Germline CDR1 MGHRA, CDR2 YSYEKL. The V gene end was trimmed by 4 bases and the J gene end by 1 base; junction bases not matched to a gene: 10. There are 18 residues in the CDR3. CDR3 sequence reads: CASSLTGVLVSGANVLTF. In DNA form, the CDR3 reads TGCGCCAGCAGCCTAACAGGGGTTCTAGTGTCTGGGGCCAACGTCCTGACTTTC.

The genes are TRBV19 and TRBJ2-1; 8 bases are shared with TRBD1. CDR3 length: 14 residues. Germline loops: CDR1 LNHDA, CDR2 SQIVND (reference sequence). With V trimmed by 4 bases and J by 4 bases, 3 bases remained unmatched. The CDR3 DNA reads TGTGCCAGTAGTAGGACAGGGATATACAATGAGCAGTTCTTC. It yields the protein CASSRTGIYNEQFF.

The gene calls are TRBV24-1 and TRBJ2-2; D is possibly TRBD1 (6 bases). Trimming left V 7 bases short and J 5 bases short, with 10 bases between. The CDR3 is 13 amino acids. The germline gives CDR1 KGHDR, CDR2 SFDVKD. The CDR3 coding sequence is TGTGCCACCAGGGACAGTGGGACCGGGGAGCTGTTTTTT. Its translation is CATRDSGTGELFF.

This rearrangement joins TRBV7-8 to TRBJ2-3, with 12 positions matching TRBD2. The CDR3 loop spans 16 amino acids. Per the germline V gene, CDR1 is SGHVS and CDR2 is FQNEAQ. The J segment lost 2 bases and the V segment lost 5 bases, leaving 5 bases of the junction unmatched. The CDR3 nucleotides are TGTGCCAGCAGCCTTAGGACTAGCGGGAACACAGATACGCAGTATTTT. This codes for CASSLRTSGNTDTQYF.

The V and J genes are TRBV5-8 and TRBJ1-1; 8 nucleotides match TRBD1. This CDR3 has 12 amino acids. Germline V gene sequence: CDR1 SGHTS, CDR2 YDEGEE. V shed 6 bases and J 6 bases; nucleotides not matched to a gene: 4. This chain's CDR3 is CASIQGGAEAFF. The CDR3 region has the DNA TGTGCCAGCATACAGGGGGGAGCTGAAGCTTTCTTT. Combining the CDR3 with reference TRBV5-8 and TRBJ1-1 gives the whole variable domain EAGVTQSPTHLIKTRGQQATLRCSPISGHTSVYWYQQALGLGLQFLLWYDEGEERNRGNFPPRFSGRQFPNYSSELNVNALELEDSALYLCASIQGGAEAFFGQGTRLTVV.

This clone occurred a few times. This chain uses TRBV5-6 with TRBJ1-2, with D uncertain. Trimming pared 3 bases from V and 8 bases from J, leaving 14 bases between. Per germline, CDR1 SGHDT and CDR2 YYEEEE. The CDR3 runs 13 residues. CDR3 loop: CASSSDSASGYTF. In nucleotides, the CDR3 is TGTGCCAGCAGCTCCGACTCGGCCAGCGGCTACACCTTC. Looking up the rest from reference TRBV5-6 and TRBJ1-2 gives the full variable domain: DAGVTQSPTHLIKTRGQQVTLRCSPKSGHDTVSWYQQALGQGPQFIFQYYEEEERQRGNFPDRFSGHQFPNYSSELNVNALLLGDSALYLCASSSDSASGYTFGSGTRLTVV.

The chain combines TRBV7-9 with TRBJ1-1; TRBD1 might be the D (5 bases). Trimming stripped 8 bases from V and 0 bases from J, with 10 bases between. Germline values: CDR1 SEHNR, CDR2 FQNEAQ (reference sequence). The CDR3 consists of 13 residues. CDR3 protein: CASCRQMNTEAFF. CDR3 sequence (DNA): TGTGCCAGCTGTCGACAGATGAACACTGAAGCTTTCTTT.

The chain employs TRBV21-1 and TRBJ1-5; the table names TRBD1, a call not compared with the DNA. TRBV21-1 is termed a pseudogene. This CDR3 contains 18 residues. The CDR3 reads CASSKDYPTGVSNQPQHF. The CDR3 region has the DNA TGTGCCAGCAGCAAAGATTACCCGACAGGGGTCAGCAATCAGCCCCAGCATTTT.

This clone was detected only a few times. The rearrangement joins TRBV5-5 to TRBJ2-7, with 7 bases lining up with TRBD1. Germline values: CDR1 SGHKS, CDR2 YYEKEE (reference sequence). This CDR3 contains 13 residues. J lost 2 bases, V lost 3 bases, and 2 bases had no gene match. CDR3 loop: CASSWGTAYEQYF. The CDR3 nucleotides are TGTGCCAGCAGCTGGGGGACAGCCTACGAGCAGTACTTC.

The chain is built from TRBV20-1 and TRBJ2-3; D not resolved. The CDR3 is 11 residues long. The ends were cut back, 5 bases at V and 6 bases at J, with 9 bases in the middle. CDR1 and CDR2 from the germline V gene are DFQATT and SNEGSKA (reference sequence). This CDR3 is CSAPARDTQYF. In DNA form, the CDR3 reads TGCAGTGCTCCCGCCCGGGATACGCAGTATTTT.

This chain links TRBV27 with TRBJ1-6, with D possibly being TRBD1 (5 bases). V shed 5 bases and J shed 1 base, with 6 bases lying between them. The CDR3 contains 14 residues. The V gene's germline CDR1 is MNHEY and CDR2 SMNVEV (reference sequence). Written as DNA, the CDR3 is TGTGCCAGCAGTAGGGGATCCTATAATTCACCCCTCCACTTT. It specifies CASSRGSYNSPLHF.